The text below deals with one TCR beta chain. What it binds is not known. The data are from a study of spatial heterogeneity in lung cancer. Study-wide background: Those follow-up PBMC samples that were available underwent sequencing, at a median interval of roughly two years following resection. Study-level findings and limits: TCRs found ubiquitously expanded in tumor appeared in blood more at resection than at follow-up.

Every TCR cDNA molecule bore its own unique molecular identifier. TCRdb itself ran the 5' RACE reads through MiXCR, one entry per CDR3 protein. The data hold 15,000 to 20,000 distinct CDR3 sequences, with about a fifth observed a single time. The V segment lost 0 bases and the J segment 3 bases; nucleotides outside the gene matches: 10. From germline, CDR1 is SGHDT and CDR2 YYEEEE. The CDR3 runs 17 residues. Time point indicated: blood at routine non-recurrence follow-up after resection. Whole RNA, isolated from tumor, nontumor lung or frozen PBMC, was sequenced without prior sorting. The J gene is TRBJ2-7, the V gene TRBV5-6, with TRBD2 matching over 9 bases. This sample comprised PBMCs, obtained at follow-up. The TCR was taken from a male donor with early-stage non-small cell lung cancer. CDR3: CASSLVRLAGDNYEQYF. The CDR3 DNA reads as TGTGCCAGCAGCTTGGTAAGGTTAGCGGGGGACAACTACGAGCAGTACTTC.